Included here is one T cell receptor beta chain sequence, with context. This sample was included in a study of blood T cell repertoires in COVID-19. The wider study: Collection of acute and convalescent COVID-19 samples took place in the United States, Italy and Spain. PBMCs, B-cell-depleted T cells, or T cells were the source of the cDNA or gDNA that made up the material.

The CDR3 consists of 12 residues. Germline loops: CDR1 MGHRA, CDR2 YSYEKL. Trimming removed 4 bases from V and 0 bases from J, with 3 bases in between. Those who participated ranged in age from about 18 to 89 years and resided in 20 to 30 US areas. Grouping used clinical history reported by participants in a survey and questionnaire. TCRdb's table, derived via immunoSEQ multiplex PCR, lists solely in-frame clones and lacks some. The sample yields some 140,000 clones, more than 70% seen once. The origin of this receptor is a man aged 35 to 55 with acute COVID-19. The gene calls are TRBV4-1 and TRBJ1-1; no definite D call. Sequencing used PBMCs or T cells enriched from blood (not recorded which). DNA of the CDR3: TGCGCCAGCAGCCGAGTGAACACTGAAGCTTTCTTT. Translation gives CASSRVNTEAFF.